The source of this TCR beta chain is a study of Graves' ophthalmopathy and Graves' hyperthyroidism (dated by TCRdb to 2017 to 2018). For the study in its entirety: Peripheral blood was collected before any treatment was given, at the time of initial diagnosis. The study used signatures of the TCR beta repertoire to tell Graves' ophthalmopathy apart from Graves' hyperthyroidism and to predict which patients would progress to ophthalmopathy. In total, around 140 blood samples were TCR-sequenced: 40 to 45 ophthalmopathy, approximately 75 hyperthyroidism and some 17 hyperthyroidism-to-ophthalmopathy patients. To explore V-J signatures that distinguish ophthalmopathy from hyperthyroidism, a discovery set of about a hundred patients was enrolled, made up of about 40 with ophthalmopathy and roughly 57 with stable hyperthyroidism. An independent validation cohort was composed of some 19 hyperthyroidism patients and about 16 patients who later progressed from hyperthyroidism to ophthalmopathy. In about 6 hyperthyroidism patients, the T-cell repertoire of thyroid tissue was compared with the T-cell repertoire of blood. After sampling, hyperthyroidism patients received methimazole starting at 30 mg daily, and ophthalmopathy patients received high-dose intravenous methylprednisolone. What the authors observed across the whole study: Sample size was not statistically predetermined, and group allocation was not concealed from the investigators. The 13-signature model separated ophthalmopathy from stable hyperthyroidism with approximately 88% sensitivity and about 84% specificity in cross-validation, and 80%/75% in the test set. Among expanded thyroid clonotypes with frequency above 0.001, most also showed up in blood, which suggests that blood repertoires may reflect the thyroid immune response. In validation, the model predicted ophthalmopathy progression with roughly 68% sensitivity and about 73% specificity; roughly eleven predicted patients were CT-confirmed with GO in a median of about 6.2 months.

The germline ends are 16 bases apart after V is trimmed by 5 bases and J by 2 bases. Its CDR3 holds 15 amino acids, cysteine through phenylalanine. Kept here is only the CDR3 DNA, which spans 45 bases and is read in frame from base 1. The germline V gene provides CDR1 SGHVS and CDR2 FQNEAQ. For repertoire sequencing, the TCR beta CDR3 regions were amplified from RNA transcripts. The first round of RT-PCR was done with HTBI primers and the Qiagen OneStep RT-PCR kit, and was followed by a second round of multiplex PCR, then size selection and purification. Sequencing of the libraries was carried out on an Illumina HiSeq2000 in paired-end mode with 100 bp reads. The published analysis was carried out like this. SOAPnuke was used for read processing, and reads with adapters, uncalled bases, a mean Phred below 15, or no exact constant-primer or identifier match were discarded. High-quality paired reads were merged with COPE v1.2.5. Each unique nucleotide sequence was defined as a clonotype, and clonotypes were aligned to IMGT TRB V, D and J references with MiTCR v1.1. Analysis was restricted to V-J combinations with a frequency above 0.0001, which covered about 99% of repertoires. For each V-J combination, a TCR clonal expansion and chaos score was defined as the ratio of F50 clonal expansion to chaos observed in the TCRdist matrix. Welch's t-statistics and random forest were used to reduce the features to about 14 V-J combinations, which were then used as input to a naive Bayes classifier. The similarity between thyroid and blood repertoires was quantified using the Morisita-Horn index. TCRdb trimmed the raw reads at Q25, called clones with MiXCR and kept productive beta chains. Each record represents a unique CDR3 protein, reported with the most common genes and DNA among its rows. The V and J calls and clone size come from TCRdb's table, not from the authors' own analysis. This sample holds around 600,000 distinct CDR3 sequences; more than 40% were observed only once. The ten largest clones represent about 3.3% of the sample.

This clonotype was detected ten times or more. Which antigen it targets is not known. It has no much larger one-base neighbor in the sample; base qualities were not kept. The ophthalmopathy patients had moderately to severely active disease, with a Clinical Activity Score of 3 or higher, a NOSPECS grade of 4 or higher, and a disease duration of less than 3 months. Patients with other autoimmune diseases, uncontrolled infections, pregnancy or lactation were excluded from the study. Diagnosis relied on clinical symptoms, serum thyroxine, TRAb, thyroid ultrasound and orbital computed tomography. Ficoll-Paque density gradient centrifugation was used to isolate PBMCs from approximately 11 ml of fresh peripheral blood. Trizol reagent was used to extract the total RNA, and its quality was then checked on an Agilent 2100 Bioanalyzer.

The sequence links TRBV7-8 to TRBJ2-7; matching of 5 bases hints at TRBD2 as the D gene. The sample comprised peripheral blood. The source of this sequence is an adult man with Graves' ophthalmopathy. The encoded CDR3 is CASSLDRSSTYEQYF. The nucleotide sequence is given as TGTGCCAGCAGCCTCGATAGATCTAGCACCTACGAGCAGTACTTC.